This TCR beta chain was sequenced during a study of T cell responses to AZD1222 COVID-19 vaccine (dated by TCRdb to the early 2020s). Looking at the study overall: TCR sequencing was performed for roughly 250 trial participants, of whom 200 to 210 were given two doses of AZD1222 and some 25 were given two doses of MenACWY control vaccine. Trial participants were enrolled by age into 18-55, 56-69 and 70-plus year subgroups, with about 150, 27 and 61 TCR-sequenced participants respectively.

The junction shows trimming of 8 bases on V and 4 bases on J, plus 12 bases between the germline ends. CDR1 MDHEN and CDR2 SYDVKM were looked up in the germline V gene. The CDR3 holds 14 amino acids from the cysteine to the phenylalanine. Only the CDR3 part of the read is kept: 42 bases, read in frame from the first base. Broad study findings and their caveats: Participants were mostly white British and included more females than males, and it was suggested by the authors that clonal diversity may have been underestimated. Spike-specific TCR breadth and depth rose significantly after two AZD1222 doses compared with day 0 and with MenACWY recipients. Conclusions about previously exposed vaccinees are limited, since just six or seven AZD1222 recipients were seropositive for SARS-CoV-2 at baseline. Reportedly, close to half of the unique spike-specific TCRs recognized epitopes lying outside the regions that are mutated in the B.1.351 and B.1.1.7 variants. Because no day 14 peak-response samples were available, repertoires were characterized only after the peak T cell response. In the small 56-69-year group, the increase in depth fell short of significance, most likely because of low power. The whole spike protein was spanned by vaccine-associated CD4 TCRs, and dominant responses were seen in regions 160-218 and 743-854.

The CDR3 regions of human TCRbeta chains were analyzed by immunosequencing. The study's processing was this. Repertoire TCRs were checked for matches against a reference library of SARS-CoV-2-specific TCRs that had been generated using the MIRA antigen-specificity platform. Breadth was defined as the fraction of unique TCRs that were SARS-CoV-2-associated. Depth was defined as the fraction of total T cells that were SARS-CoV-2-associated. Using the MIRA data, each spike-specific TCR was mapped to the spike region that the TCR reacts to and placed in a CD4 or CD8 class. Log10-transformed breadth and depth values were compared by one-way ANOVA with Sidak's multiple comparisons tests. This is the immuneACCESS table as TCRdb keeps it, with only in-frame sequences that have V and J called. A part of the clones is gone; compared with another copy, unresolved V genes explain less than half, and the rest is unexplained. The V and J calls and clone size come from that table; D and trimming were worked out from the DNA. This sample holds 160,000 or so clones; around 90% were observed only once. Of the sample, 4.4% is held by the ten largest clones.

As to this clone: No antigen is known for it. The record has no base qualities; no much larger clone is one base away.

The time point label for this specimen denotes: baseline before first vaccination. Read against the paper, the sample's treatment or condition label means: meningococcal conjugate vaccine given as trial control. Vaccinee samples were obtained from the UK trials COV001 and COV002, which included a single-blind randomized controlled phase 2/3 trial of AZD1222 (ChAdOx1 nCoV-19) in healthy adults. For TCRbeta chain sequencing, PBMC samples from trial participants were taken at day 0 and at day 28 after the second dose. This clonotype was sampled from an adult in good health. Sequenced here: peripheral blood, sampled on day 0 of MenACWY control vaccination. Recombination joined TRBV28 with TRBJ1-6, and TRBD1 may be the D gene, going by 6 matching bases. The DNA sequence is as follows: TGTGCCAGCGGAGGGACAAAGTATAATTCACCCCTCCACTTT. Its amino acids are CASGGTKYNSPLHF.